The 23 T cell receptor beta chains in this list originate from one sample, sequenced in a study of cytomegalovirus exposure and HLA in healthy donors. Using immunoSEQ multiplex PCR, the repertoire was profiled, and TCRdb retains in-frame clones only, with some absent. This table holds 200,000 to 250,000 clones, 80% to 85% found once. The sequencing input was PBMCs. The origin of the receptors is a woman in her 30s in good health and CMV-seropositive.

This chain links TRBV5-1 with TRBJ1-1; D uncertain. The germline V gene has CDR1 SGHRS and CDR2 YFSETQ. CDR3 length: 14 residues. V lost 5 bases and J 4 bases, leaving 15 bases between the germline ends. CDR3 sequence (DNA): TGCGCCAGCAGGGTGGTGGGCATTCCCACTGAAGCTTTCTTT. Translation: CASRVVGIPTEAFF.

V is TRBV7-8 and J is TRBJ2-3; 7 bases map to TRBD1. Losses at the gene ends were 5 bases for V and 3 bases for J; bases not matched to a gene: 8. This CDR3 has 15 residues. Germline CDR1 SGHVS, CDR2 FQNEAQ. The DNA of the CDR3 is TGTGCCAGCAGCCCGAGGTTCAGGGGGACAGATACGCAGTATTTT. Translating it yields CASSPRFRGTDTQYF.

The rearrangement links TRBV7-2 to TRBJ2-3; D is unresolved. The CDR3 totals 13 residues. V was clipped by 0 bases and J by 6 bases, with 7 bases between them. Germline values: CDR1 SGHTA, CDR2 FQGNSA. In nucleotides, the CDR3 is TGTGCCAGCAGCTTAGCGGGCTGGGATACGCAGTATTTT. Translation gives CASSLAGWDTQYF. Filled out from reference TRBV7-2 and TRBJ2-3, the complete variable domain reads GAGVSQSPSNKVTEKGKDVELRCDPISGHTALYWYRQSLGQGLEFLIYFQGNSAPDKSGLPSDRFSAERTGGSVSTLTIQRTQQEDSAVYLCASSLAGWDTQYFGPGTRLTVL.

V usage is TRBV6-1 and J usage is TRBJ2-1; TRBD2 agrees at 7 bases. The ends lost 2 bases at V and 6 bases at J; junction bases unmatched: 10. The CDR3 is 16 amino acids. Germline lookup yields CDR1 MNHNS and CDR2 SASEGT. CDR3 amino acids: CASSETGLVAINEQFF. The CDR3 DNA sequence: TGTGCCAGCAGTGAAACTGGACTAGTGGCTATCAATGAGCAGTTCTTC.

CDR3 loop: CASSDYPGTGVMNTEAFF. CDR3 DNA sequence: TGTGCCAGCAGCGATTACCCCGGGACAGGGGTGATGAACACTGAAGCTTTCTTT. This chain uses TRBV9 with TRBJ1-1, with 10 bases fitting TRBD1. Unmatched junction bases numbered 11, after V lost 3 bases and J lost 0 bases. CDR3 size: 18 residues. Germline values: CDR1 SGDLS, CDR2 YYNGEE.

The chain carries TRBV28 and TRBJ2-3; perhaps TRBD1 as D (6 bases). The germline V gene has CDR1 MDHEN and CDR2 SYDVKM. V shed 7 bases and J shed 2 bases, with 16 bases lying between them. This CDR3 contains 15 residues. The CDR3: CASIDSGAYTDTQYF. The CDR3 DNA reads as TGTGCCAGCATCGATTCAGGGGCATACACAGATACGCAGTATTTT.

The CDR3 sequence is CASSRGGGNTEAFF. DNA for the CDR3: TGTGCCAGCAGCCGCGGGGGAGGGAACACTGAAGCTTTCTTT. The chain recombines TRBV5-4 with TRBJ1-1; weak D call: TRBD1 (5 bases). CDR3 length: 14 residues. From germline, CDR1 is SGHNT and CDR2 YYREEE (reference sequence). The V and J ends lost 4 bases and 1 base respectively, with 11 bases between them.

This chain links TRBV4-3 with TRBJ2-3; D might be TRBD2 (6 bases). Germline V gene sequence: CDR1 LGHNA, CDR2 YSLEER. The germline V and J ends were trimmed by 3 bases and 4 bases, with 20 bases remaining between them. CDR3 length equals 17 residues. The CDR3 DNA follows: TGCGCCAGCAGCCACCTATTGACTAGAGAATATCCAGATACGCAGTATTTT. Encoded protein: CASSHLLTREYPDTQYF.

In DNA form, the CDR3 reads TGTGCCAGCAGCTTACTCCGCCACGGGGAGCTGTTTTTT. Translation: CASSLLRHGELFF. V gene TRBV7-3 combines with J gene TRBJ2-2; D is unresolved. The CDR3 sequence is 13 residues long. The germline V gene encodes CDR1 SGHTA and CDR2 FQGTGA. Trimming left V 2 bases short and J 7 bases short, with 8 bases between.

The J gene is TRBJ1-1, the V gene TRBV14, with 8 bases aligning to TRBD1. Looked up from germline, CDR1 is SGHDN and CDR2 is FVKESK. V gave up 5 bases and J gave up 4 bases; unmatched junction bases: 0. This CDR3 spans 12 amino acids. DNA for the CDR3: TGTGCCAGCAGCGACAGGGGCACTGAAGCTTTCTTT. This sequence encodes CASSDRGTEAFF.

The chain employs TRBV10-2 and TRBJ2-7, with D perhaps being TRBD1 or TRBD2 (6 bases each). The CDR3 covers 14 residues. Per the germline V gene, CDR1 is WSHSY and CDR2 is SAAADI. The V end lost 3 bases, the J end lost 2 bases, and 11 bases lay between the germline ends. CDR3 residues: CASSDRGLTYEQYF. The CDR3 DNA sequence: TGCGCCAGCAGTGACAGGGGACTCACCTACGAGCAGTACTTC.

The J gene is TRBJ2-7, the V gene TRBV5-1, with D uncertain. This CDR3 has 12 residues. Trimming shortened V by 1 base and J by 1 base, and 3 bases separated the two germline ends. Germline V gene sequence: CDR1 SGHRS, CDR2 YFSETQ. CDR3 nucleotide sequence: TGCGCCAGCAGCTTGAAATCCTACGAGCAGTACTTC. Translating gives CASSLKSYEQYF.

The count of this clone is one. The J gene is TRBJ1-1, the V gene TRBV10-2; D gene ambiguous. The CDR3 is 14 residues long. With 2 bases removed from V and 1 base from J, the gap between germline ends came to 8 bases. From germline, CDR1 is WSHSY and CDR2 SAAADI. The CDR3 spells CASSERHPNTEAFF. The CDR3 DNA is TGCGCCAGCAGTGAGAGACACCCGAACACTGAAGCTTTCTTT.

The chain links TRBV30 to TRBJ1-4; D perhaps matches TRBD1 (5 bases). The V gene's germline CDR1 is GTSNPN and CDR2 SVGIG (reference sequence). Trimming took off 5 bases at V and 6 bases at J, with 19 bases between the two ends. This CDR3 is built from 15 residues. Written as DNA, the CDR3 is TGTGCCTGGGGACCTCCGGGGCTGGTTGATGAAAAACTGTTTTTT. This translates into CAWGPPGLVDEKLFF.

V usage is TRBV5-1 and J usage is TRBJ1-5, with D possibly being TRBD1 (6 bases). V lost 2 bases to trimming and J lost 4 bases, with 7 bases between them. The CDR3 is 13 amino acids. Germline CDR1 reads SGHRS; CDR2 reads YFSETQ. The CDR3 region is CASSLTGNQPQHF. CDR3 sequence (DNA): TGCGCCAGCAGCTTAACAGGGAATCAGCCCCAGCATTTT. Together with reference TRBV5-1 and TRBJ1-5, the CDR3 gives the full variable domain: KAGVTQTPRYLIKTRGQQVTLSCSPISGHRSVSWYQQTPGQGLQFLFEYFSETQRNKGNFPGRFSGRQFSNSRSEMNVSTLELGDSALYLCASSLTGNQPQHFGDGTRLSIL.

The V gene is TRBV25-1, the J gene TRBJ2-7; D gene ambiguous. The ends were cut back, 6 bases at V and 6 bases at J, with 9 bases in the middle. Per germline, CDR1 MGHDK and CDR2 SYGVNS. The length of the CDR3 is 11 residues. In nucleotides, the CDR3 is TGTGCCAGCAGCCGACCGCCCGAGCAGTACTTC. Residues: CASSRPPEQYF.

This clone was seen once. This chain uses TRBV4-1 with TRBJ2-7; D might be TRBD2 (6 bases). The CDR3 contains 14 residues. Germline CDR1 is MGHRA and CDR2 is YSYEKL. Trimming took off 0 bases at V and 4 bases at J, with 10 bases between the two ends. The CDR3, as DNA: TGCGCCAGCAGCCAAGATTGGAGGGCGTACGAGCAGTACTTC. Its translation: CASSQDWRAYEQYF.

J is TRBJ1-1 and V is TRBV19; 10 bases are a match to TRBD1. Germline CDR1 is LNHDA and CDR2 is SQIVND (reference sequence). This CDR3 spans 15 amino acids. Unmatched junction bases numbered 1, after V lost 3 bases and J lost 0 bases. The CDR3 region is CASSIGTGVNTEAFF. Here the CDR3 DNA reads TGTGCCAGTAGTATCGGGACAGGGGTGAACACTGAAGCTTTCTTT. Together with reference TRBV19 and TRBJ1-1, the CDR3 gives the full variable domain: DGGITQSPKYLFRKEGQNVTLSCEQNLNHDAMYWYRQDPGQGLRLIYYSQIVNDFQKGDIAEGYSVSREKKESFPLTVTSAQKNPTAFYLCASSIGTGVNTEAFFGQGTRLTVV.

This chain connects TRBV6-5 to TRBJ1-1; D is perhaps TRBD1 (5 bases). From germline, CDR1 is MNHEY and CDR2 SVGAGI. The ends were cut back, 6 bases at V and 7 bases at J, with 15 bases in the middle. CDR3 length: 13 amino acids. The DNA for the CDR3 is TGTGCCAGCAGCCCCAGGCCGGGGGTTGAAGCTTTCTTT. Protein: CASSPRPGVEAFF.

The chain carries TRBV5-1 and TRBJ2-7, with 10 bases matching TRBD1. V lost 1 base and J lost 4; bases outside the gene matches: 5. The CDR3 spans 15 residues. The germline V gene has CDR1 SGHRS and CDR2 YFSETQ. The CDR3 DNA follows: TGCGCCAGCAGCTTGCTCAAGGGACAGGGGTACGAGCAGTACTTC. This encodes CASSLLKGQGYEQYF.

The V gene is TRBV9, the J gene TRBJ2-7, with D possibly matching TRBD1 (6 bases). The CDR3 runs 15 residues. Trimming removed 2 bases from V and 3 bases from J, with 15 bases in between. Germline lookup yields CDR1 SGDLS and CDR2 YYNGEE. The CDR3 region is CASSVETGPYYEQYF. The CDR3 DNA is TGTGCCAGCAGCGTCGAAACAGGGCCTTACTACGAGCAGTACTTC.

This clone was observed at least ten times. The chain combines TRBV5-1 with TRBJ2-1; no clear D gene. Germline CDR1 reads SGHRS; CDR2 reads YFSETQ. The CDR3 runs to 13 residues. The V end lost 0 bases, the J end lost 8 bases, and 9 bases lay between the germline ends. CDR3 protein: CASSLGPIDEQFF. The CDR3 nucleotides read TGCGCCAGCAGCTTGGGGCCAATCGATGAGCAGTTCTTC.

V is TRBV19 and J is TRBJ1-1; D unresolved. This CDR3 has 16 residues. The germline CDR1 and CDR2 sequences are LNHDA and SQIVND (reference sequence). V lost 3 bases to trimming and J lost 0 bases, with 14 bases between them. The CDR3 loop reads CASSILEGALNTEAFF. The CDR3 nucleotides read TGTGCCAGTAGTATTCTGGAGGGAGCACTGAACACTGAAGCTTTCTTT.